The clone carrying this T cell receptor (beta chain) was picked up a small number of times. The data are from a study of T cells of healthy individuals. Germline values: CDR1 MNHNS, CDR2 SASEGT. This CDR3 spans 14 amino acids. Trimming left V 7 bases short and J 2 bases short, with 14 bases between. TCRdb fed the 5' RACE reads into MiXCR, producing one record per CDR3 protein. The sample includes about 96,000 distinct CDR3 sequences, roughly a sixth of them seen just once. The chain joins TRBV6-1 to TRBJ2-5, with a weak D call TRBD2 (7 bases). This clonotype was obtained from a human donor in good health. As DNA, the CDR3 is TGTGCCAGCATCCCGGGGGGCGGACAAGAGACCCAGTACTTC. Protein product: CASIPGGGQETQYF.